The next 24 T cell receptor beta chains were all read from a single sample in a study of T-cell reconstitution after alpha-beta-depleted transplantation in children (dated by TCRdb to the mid-2010s). The treatment or condition label for this specimen denotes: allogeneic hematopoietic cell transplantation with graft depleted of TCRalphabeta T cells and CD19 B cells. The library came from PCR. Sequencing instrument: Illumina HiSeq 2500. TCR libraries were prepared with molecular barcoding, using unique molecular identifiers to normalize TCRbeta repertoire quantification. TCRdb cleaned the public reads at Q25 with fastp, built clones with MiXCR and kept in-frame beta chains. Every CDR3 protein is listed once, alongside the most common genes and DNA of its rows. The sample contains about 580,000 distinct CDR3 sequences, approximately 22% of them found a single time. About 14% of the sample is in the top ten clones.

The sample in question was PBMCs, mostly from graft donor cells, obtained 360 days after TCRalphabeta/CD19-depleted stem cell transplant. The source of these receptors is a boy under two years old who had a stem cell transplant for acute myeloid leukemia, so the T cells may come from the graft donor.

CDR3 bases: TGTGCCAGCAGCCCGGGACAGCTGCGATACGAGCAGTACGTC. Translated, it gives CASSPGQLRYEQYV. The J gene is TRBJ2-7, the V gene TRBV6-1; 7 bases agree with TRBD1. Germline CDR1 reads MNHNS; CDR2 reads SASEGT. The J segment lost 4 bases and the V segment lost 6 bases, leaving 9 bases of the junction unmatched. This CDR3 region has 14 residues.

There are many counts of this clonotype. The chain is built from TRBV12-3 or TRBV12-4 and TRBJ1-5, with TRBD1 matching over 10 bases. This CDR3 spans 14 amino acids. J was trimmed by 4 bases and V by 7 bases; bases with no gene match: 4. The CDR3 bases are TGTGCCAGCAATGCGGACAGGGGGAATCAGCCCCAGCATTTT. As protein: CASNADRGNQPQHF.

V usage is TRBV11-2 and J usage is TRBJ2-5; 11 bases are shared with TRBD2. Germline V gene sequence: CDR1 SGHAT, CDR2 FQNNGV. Trimming removed 0 bases from V and 5 bases from J; junction bases left unmatched: 8. The CDR3 length is 17 residues. CDR3 in amino acids: CASSLDQGLAVVETQYF. The CDR3 bases are TGTGCCAGCAGCTTAGACCAGGGACTAGCGGTGGTGGAGACCCAGTACTTC.

The rearrangement links TRBV6-5 to TRBJ1-1; tentative D call: TRBD1 (6 bases). V was cut by 4 bases and J by 4 bases, with 10 bases left in between. Germline V CDR1 and CDR2: MNHEY, SVGAGI. The CDR3 has 13 amino acids. The CDR3, as DNA: TGTGCCAGCAGTTTATACAGGGTCACTGAAGCTTTCTTT. Translation gives CASSLYRVTEAFF.

This clonotype was seen more than once but under ten times. The chain has TRBV29-1 and TRBJ2-1; the D call may be TRBD1 or TRBD2 (5 bases each). V lost 0 bases to trimming and J lost 9 bases, with 12 bases between them. The CDR3 sequence is 13 residues long. Germline V lookup: CDR1 SQVTM, CDR2 ANQGSEA. The chain's CDR3 is CSVEDLQGTEQFF. The CDR3 DNA is TGCAGCGTTGAAGATCTTCAAGGGACTGAGCAGTTCTTC.

The rearrangement joins TRBV6-1 to TRBJ2-1, with 8 bases lining up with TRBD2. Looked up from germline, CDR1 is MNHNS and CDR2 is SASEGT. This CDR3 has 15 amino acids. The V and J ends lost 6 bases and 4 bases, in that order; junction bases with no gene match: 8. This chain's CDR3 is CASRNRGGIYNEQFF. CDR3 bases: TGTGCCAGCAGGAATCGGGGGGGTATATACAATGAGCAGTTCTTC.

This clonotype was found a few times. The chain is built from TRBV6-5 and TRBJ2-7, with 8 bases matching TRBD1. The CDR3 sequence is 16 residues long. CDR1 is MNHEY and CDR2 is SVGAGI in the germline V gene. V was clipped by 0 bases and J by 5 bases; unmatched bases: 9. The CDR3 region has the DNA TGTGCCAGCAGTTACTCGATAGGACAGGGAATTCACGAGCAGTACTTC. Translated: CASSYSIGQGIHEQYF.

CDR3 DNA: TGTGCCAGCAGTGAATCAGGTCGAGGAGAAAAACTGTTTTTT. As protein: CASSESGRGEKLFF. The chain recombines TRBV2 with TRBJ1-4; D remains unclear. Per germline, CDR1 SNHLY and CDR2 FYNNEI. Trimming took 2 bases from V and 8 from J, leaving 12 bases between them. The length of the CDR3 is 14 residues. Using reference TRBV2 and TRBJ1-4 for the parts outside the CDR3, the full variable domain is EPEVTQTPSHQVTQMGQEVILRCVPISNHLYFYWYRQILGQKVEFLVSFYNNEISEKSEIFDDQFSVERPDGSNFTLKIRSTKLEDSAMYFCASSESGRGEKLFFGSGTQLSVL.

This clonotype was found a few times. The genes are TRBV12-3 or TRBV12-4 and TRBJ1-1; possibly TRBD1 for D (5 bases). V gave up 3 bases and J gave up 3 bases, with 14 bases separating them. The CDR3 totals 15 residues. CDR3 DNA sequence: TGTGCCAGCAGTTTCAGGGAGCGGGAGCACACTGAAGCTTTCTTT. Its translation: CASSFREREHTEAFF.

The J gene is TRBJ1-2, the V gene TRBV12-3 or TRBV12-4; TRBD1 is a possible D gene (5 bases). The V and J ends lost 6 bases and 6 bases respectively, with 17 bases between them. This CDR3 comprises 14 residues. In DNA form, the CDR3 reads TGTGCCAGCAGCCTTACCCGGGACGGAAATGGCTACACCTTC. Translation: CASSLTRDGNGYTF.

This clonotype was observed at least ten times. The chain recombines TRBV24-1 with TRBJ1-5, with a possible D match to TRBD1 (5 bases). The germline gives CDR1 KGHDR, CDR2 SFDVKD. Trimming took off 3 bases at V and 6 bases at J, with 8 bases between the two ends. CDR3 length: 13 amino acids. CDR3 bases: TGTGCCACCAGTGATGGGACCACTCAGCCCCAGCATTTT. Its translation: CATSDGTTQPQHF.

This clonotype occurred a few times. This sequence joins TRBV6-4 and TRBJ2-1; D perhaps matches TRBD2 (6 bases). Trimming stripped 4 bases from V and 4 bases from J, with 14 bases between. This CDR3 region has 15 residues. Germline V gene data show CDR1 as MRHNA and CDR2 as SNTAGT. CDR3 sequence reads: CASSVEQAGYNEQFF. In DNA, the CDR3 is TGTGCCAGCAGTGTGGAACAGGCGGGATACAATGAGCAGTTCTTC.

This chain joins TRBV20-1 and TRBJ2-7, with a tentative D call TRBD1 (6 bases). Between the trimmed V and J ends, which lost 3 bases and 3 bases, there was a span of 9 bases. Germline V gene lookup returns CDR1 DFQATT and CDR2 SNEGSKA (reference sequence). The CDR3 runs to 12 residues. The DNA of the CDR3 is TGCAGTGCTAGTTGGGGGCACTACGAGCAGTACTTC. Encoded protein: CSASWGHYEQYF.

This chain joins TRBV10-3 and TRBJ1-1, with D perhaps TRBD1 (5 bases). The V and J ends lost 6 bases and 5 bases respectively, with 13 bases between them. The CDR3 is 13 residues long. Germline V CDR1 and CDR2: ENHRY, SYGVKD. CDR3 in DNA: TGTGCCATCAGGGGGACCGAGGGGACTGAAGCTTTCTTT. It specifies CAIRGTEGTEAFF.

The chain links TRBV20-1 to TRBJ2-3, with 10 bases matching TRBD2. Trimming took 5 bases from V and 8 from J; bases not matched to a gene: 13. The CDR3 contains 15 residues. Germline V gene sequence: CDR1 DFQATT, CDR2 SNEGSKA (reference sequence). The CDR3 DNA follows: TGCAGTGCTGGACCCGCTAGCGGGGGTTCCGGTACGCAGTATTTT. Its protein product is CSAGPASGGSGTQYF.

This clonotype was counted between two and nine times. V gene TRBV21-1 combines with J gene TRBJ2-5; the table's D gene call, TRBD1, was not cross checked with the DNA. TRBV21-1 is reported as a pseudogene. The CDR3 runs 14 residues. The CDR3 DNA reads as TGTGCCAGCAGCAAAGGCGCATGGGACGAGACCCAGTACTTC. Its translation: CASSKGAWDETQYF.

This clonotype was observed many times. J is TRBJ2-3 and V is TRBV5-1, with a possible D match to TRBD1 (5 bases). The ends were cut back, 1 base at V and 6 bases at J, with 12 bases in the middle. Germline V lookup: CDR1 SGHRS, CDR2 YFSETQ. CDR3 length: 14 amino acids. CDR3 nucleotides: TGCGCCAGCAGCTTGAGTTCAGGGTACGATACGCAGTATTTT. This encodes CASSLSSGYDTQYF.

The gene calls are TRBV12-3 or TRBV12-4 and TRBJ2-1; 8 bases map to TRBD1. Germline trimming cut 3 bases from V and 6 bases from J; bases unmatched to any gene: 16. The CDR3 is 18 amino acids. As DNA, the CDR3 is TGTGCCAGCAGTTTTTCTGTGGGTCGGACAGGGTCTTTCAATGAGCAGTTCTTC. Residues: CASSFSVGRTGSFNEQFF.

The chain carries TRBV6-1 and TRBJ2-2; 8 bases fit TRBD2. V was clipped by 6 bases and J by 0 bases; unmatched bases: 6. The CDR3 runs to 16 residues. The germline V gene has CDR1 MNHNS and CDR2 SASEGT. The CDR3 region is CASSPRLATNTGELFF. As DNA, the CDR3 is TGTGCCAGCAGCCCCCGACTAGCGACGAACACCGGGGAGCTGTTTTTT.

This rearrangement joins TRBV7-2 to TRBJ2-2, with D perhaps TRBD2 (6 bases). V was shortened by 3 bases and J by 3 bases, with 11 bases between the two germline ends. CDR1 and CDR2 from the germline V gene are SGHTA and FQGNSA. The CDR3 totals 15 residues. CDR3 nucleotides: TGTGCCAGCAGCTTGGTACTAGCCGACACCGGGGAGCTGTTTTTT. Encoded protein: CASSLVLADTGELFF.

This chain links TRBV4-3 with TRBJ2-2, with D hard to call. The CDR3 spans 16 residues. The V gene's germline CDR1 is LGHNA and CDR2 YSLEER. V lost 1 base to trimming and J lost 5 bases, with 14 bases between them. DNA for the CDR3: TGCGCCAGCAGCCAAGGGACGGGCACGATGACCGGGGAGCTGTTTTTT. Protein: CASSQGTGTMTGELFF.

This clonotype was seen ten or more times. The chain has TRBV20-1 and TRBJ2-6; 10 bases line up with TRBD1. The CDR3 contains 16 residues. Germline CDR1 reads DFQATT; CDR2 reads SNEGSKA (reference sequence). With V trimmed by 3 bases and J by 4 bases, 6 bases remained unmatched. The CDR3 DNA reads as TGCAGTGCTAGCCGACAGGGGGCAGTGGGGGCCAACGTCCTGACTTTC. Its protein product is CSASRQGAVGANVLTF.

The rearrangement uses TRBV6-1 and TRBJ1-5; 7 nucleotides agree with TRBD1. This CDR3 is 16 amino acids long. The junction had 13 bases not matched to a gene; V was cut back by 6 bases and J by 5 bases. The germline gives CDR1 MNHNS, CDR2 SASEGT. The CDR3 loop is CASRRQGSGEDQPQHF. CDR3 nucleotides: TGTGCCAGCAGGAGACAGGGCTCAGGGGAGGATCAGCCCCAGCATTTT.

V gene TRBV4-3 combines with J gene TRBJ2-3, with 7 bases lining up with TRBD2. The junction had 5 bases not matched to a gene; V was cut back by 5 bases and J by 3 bases. CDR1 and CDR2 from the germline V gene are LGHNA and YSLEER. The CDR3 has 14 amino acids. The CDR3 nucleotides read TGCGCCAGCAGCGCGGGGGTTAGGACAGATACGCAGTATTTT. Translating it yields CASSAGVRTDTQYF.